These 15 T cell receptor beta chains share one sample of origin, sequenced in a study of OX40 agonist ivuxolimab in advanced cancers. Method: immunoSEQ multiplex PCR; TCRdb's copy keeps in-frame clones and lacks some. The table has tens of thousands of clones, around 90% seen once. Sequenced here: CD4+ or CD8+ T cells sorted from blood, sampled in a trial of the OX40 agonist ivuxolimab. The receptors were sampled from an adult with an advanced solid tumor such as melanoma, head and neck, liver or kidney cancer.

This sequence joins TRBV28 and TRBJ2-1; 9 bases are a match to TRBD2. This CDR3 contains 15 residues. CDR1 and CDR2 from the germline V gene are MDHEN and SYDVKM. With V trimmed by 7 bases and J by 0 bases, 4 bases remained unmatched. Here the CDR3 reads CASTTSGRSYNEQFF. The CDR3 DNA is TGTGCCAGCACAACTAGCGGGCGCTCCTACAATGAGCAGTTCTTC. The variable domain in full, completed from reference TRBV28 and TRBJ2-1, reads DVKVTQSSRYLVKRTGEKVFLECVQDMDHENMFWYRQDPGLGLRLIYFSYDVKMKEKGDIPEGYSVSREKKERFSLILESASTNQTSMYLCASTTSGRSYNEQFFGPGTRLTVL.

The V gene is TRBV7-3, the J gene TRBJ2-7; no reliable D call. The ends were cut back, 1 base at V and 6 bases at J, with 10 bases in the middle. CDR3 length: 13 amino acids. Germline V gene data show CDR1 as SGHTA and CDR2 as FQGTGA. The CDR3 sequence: CASSLSSGFEQYF. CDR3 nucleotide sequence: TGTGCCAGCAGCTTAAGTAGTGGGTTCGAGCAGTACTTC.

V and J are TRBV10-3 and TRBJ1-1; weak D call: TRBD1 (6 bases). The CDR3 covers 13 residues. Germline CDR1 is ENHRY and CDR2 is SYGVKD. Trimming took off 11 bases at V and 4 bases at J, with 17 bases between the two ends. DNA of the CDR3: TGTGCCGTGGCCCCAGGGGACTTCACTGAAGCTTTCTTT. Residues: CAVAPGDFTEAFF.

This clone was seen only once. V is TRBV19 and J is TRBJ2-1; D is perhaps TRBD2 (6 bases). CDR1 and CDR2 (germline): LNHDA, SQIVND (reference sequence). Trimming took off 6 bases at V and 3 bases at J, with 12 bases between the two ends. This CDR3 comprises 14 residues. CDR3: CASSWRVGYNEQFF. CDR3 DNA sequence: TGTGCCAGTAGCTGGAGGGTAGGCTACAATGAGCAGTTCTTC.

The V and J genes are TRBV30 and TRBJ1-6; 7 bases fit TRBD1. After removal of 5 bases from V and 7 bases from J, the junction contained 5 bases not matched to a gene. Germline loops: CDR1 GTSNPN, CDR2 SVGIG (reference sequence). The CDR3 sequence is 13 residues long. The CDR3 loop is CAWVQGQNSPLHF. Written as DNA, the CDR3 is TGTGCCTGGGTACAGGGACAGAATTCACCCCTCCACTTT.

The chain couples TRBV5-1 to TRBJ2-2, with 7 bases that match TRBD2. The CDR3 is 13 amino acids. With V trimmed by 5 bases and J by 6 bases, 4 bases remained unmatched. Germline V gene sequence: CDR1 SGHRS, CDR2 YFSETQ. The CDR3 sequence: CASRPGRSGELFF. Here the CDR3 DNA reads TGCGCCAGCAGACCCGGGAGGTCCGGGGAGCTGTTTTTT.

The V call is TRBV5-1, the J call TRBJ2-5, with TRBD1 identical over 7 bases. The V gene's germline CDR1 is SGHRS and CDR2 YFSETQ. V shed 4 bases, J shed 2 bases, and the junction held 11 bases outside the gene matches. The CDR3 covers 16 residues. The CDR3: CASSPNTAGGQETQYF. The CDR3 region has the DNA TGCGCCAGCAGCCCCAATACGGCAGGGGGACAAGAGACCCAGTACTTC.

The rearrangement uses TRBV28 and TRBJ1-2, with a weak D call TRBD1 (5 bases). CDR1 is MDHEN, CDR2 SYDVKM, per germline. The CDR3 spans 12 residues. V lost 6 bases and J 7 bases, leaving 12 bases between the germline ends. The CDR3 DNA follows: TGTGCCAGCAGCCCCAGGGTTGGTGGCTACACCTTC. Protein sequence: CASSPRVGGYTF.

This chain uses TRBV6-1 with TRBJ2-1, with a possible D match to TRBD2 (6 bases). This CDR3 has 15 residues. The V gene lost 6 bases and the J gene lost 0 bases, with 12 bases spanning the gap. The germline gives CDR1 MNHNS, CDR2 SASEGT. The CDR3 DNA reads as TGTGCCAGCAGAGCGGTCGGGAGCTCCTACAATGAGCAGTTCTTC. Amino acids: CASRAVGSSYNEQFF.

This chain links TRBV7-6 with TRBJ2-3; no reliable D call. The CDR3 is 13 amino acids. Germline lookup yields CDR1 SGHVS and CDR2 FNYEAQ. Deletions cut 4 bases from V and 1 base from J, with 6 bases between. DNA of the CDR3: TGTGCCAGCAGCTCCCCTGGCACAGATACGCAGTATTTT. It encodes CASSSPGTDTQYF.

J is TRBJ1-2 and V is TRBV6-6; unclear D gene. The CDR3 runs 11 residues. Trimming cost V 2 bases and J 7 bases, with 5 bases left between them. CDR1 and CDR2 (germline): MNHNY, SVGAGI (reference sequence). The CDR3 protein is CASSYRSGYTF. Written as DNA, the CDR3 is TGTGCCAGCAGTTACCGGTCTGGCTACACCTTC.

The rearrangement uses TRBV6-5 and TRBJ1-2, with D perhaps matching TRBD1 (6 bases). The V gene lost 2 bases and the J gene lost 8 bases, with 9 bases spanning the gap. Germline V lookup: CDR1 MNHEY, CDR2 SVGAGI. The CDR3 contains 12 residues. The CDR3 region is CASSYRGNGYTF. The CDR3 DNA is TGTGCCAGCAGTTACAGGGGGAACGGCTACACCTTC.

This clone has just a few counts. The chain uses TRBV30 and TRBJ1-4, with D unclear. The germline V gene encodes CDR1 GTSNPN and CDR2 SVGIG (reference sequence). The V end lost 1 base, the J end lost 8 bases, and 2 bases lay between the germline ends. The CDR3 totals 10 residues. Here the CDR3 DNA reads TGTGCCTGGAGTGCGGAAAAACTGTTTTTT. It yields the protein CAWSAEKLFF.

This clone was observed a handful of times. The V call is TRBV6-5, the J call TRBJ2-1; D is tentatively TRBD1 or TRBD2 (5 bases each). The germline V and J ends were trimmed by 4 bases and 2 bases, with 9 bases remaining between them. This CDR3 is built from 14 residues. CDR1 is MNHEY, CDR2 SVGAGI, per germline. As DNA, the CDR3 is TGTGCCAGCAGTTTTCGGGGACCCTACAATGAGCAGTTCTTC. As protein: CASSFRGPYNEQFF.

The CDR3 bases are TGTGCCTGGATGACAGCTATGAACACTGAAGCTTTCTTT. Its protein is CAWMTAMNTEAFF. This chain links TRBV30 with TRBJ1-1; possibly TRBD1 for D (5 bases). The CDR3 has 13 residues. The germline V gene encodes CDR1 GTSNPN and CDR2 SVGIG (reference sequence). The germline V and J ends were trimmed by 4 bases and 0 bases, with 9 bases remaining between them.